In this sample, the clone carrying this T cell receptor (beta chain) turned up a few times. Its antigen is unknown. CDR1 is LNHDA and CDR2 is SQIVND in the germline V gene (reference sequence). The CDR3 is 15 amino acids. The V and J ends lost 2 bases and 4 bases respectively, with 14 bases between them. The data are from a study of T cell repertoires in cytomegalovirus infection. Study information: Signatures in public TCR beta sequences pointed to both CMV infection and matching HLA type. Whole-study findings and limits: Cumulative frequency (of public TCR beta family members) identified carriers of CMV plus the relevant HLA. HLA-C-restricted CMV-specific TCR beta clonotypes were dominant in the ex vivo response.

TCRdb re-called the reads through MiXCR, storing one row per CDR3 protein. The data show 150,000 to 200,000 distinct CDR3 sequences, approximately 14% seen once. The chain combines TRBV19 with TRBJ2-5; D remains ambiguous. The TCR originated in a human donor in good health (CMV status not recorded). Some clones in this sample may be carry-over from other donors' samples. Sequencing input: PBMCs. The CDR3 loop is CASSITGASRETQYF. As DNA, the CDR3 is TGTGCCAGTAGTATAACGGGCGCGTCGCGAGAGACCCAGTACTTC.